The clone carrying this TCR beta chain was found a few times. TCRdb re-called the RT-PCR reads through MiXCR, storing one row per CDR3 protein. The sample has around 850,000 distinct CDR3 sequences, 18% seen once. CDR1 is LGHDT, CDR2 YNNKEL, per germline (reference sequence). V was shortened by 9 bases and J by 14 bases, with 14 bases between the two germline ends. The CDR3 spans 11 residues. This entry comes from a study of response to subunit inactivated influenza vaccine. Specimen: PBMCs from blood, collected 5 days after vaccination. The TCR was taken from a man aged 50-59 years who received an inactivated influenza vaccine. The chain carries TRBV3-1 and TRBJ1-6; D remains unclear. DNA for the CDR3: TGTGCCAGTAGCTCGAGTTTCTCCCTCCACTTT. Protein sequence: CASSSSFSLHF. Together with reference TRBV3-1 and TRBJ1-6, the CDR3 gives the full variable domain: DTAVSQTPKYLVTQMGNDKSIKCEQNLGHDTMYWYKQDSKKFLKIMFSYNNKELIINETVPNRFSPKSPDKAHLNLHINSLELGDSAVYFCASSSSFSLHFGNGTRLTVT.